Detailed here is one T cell receptor beta chain. Its antigen is not identified. For the second PCR, which ran for about 7 to 11 cycles, a sample-barcoded 5' primer and a J-beta primer mix were used. Each sample yielded at least 3 million CDR3-containing paired-end reads. TCRdb re-called the 5' RACE reads with MiXCR, one entry per CDR3 protein. The table includes 1.5 million to 2 million distinct CDR3 sequences, approximately 30% detected once. This sample was included in a study of blood T cells in healthy people across ages. Study summary: Template switching retrieved approximately one barcoded beta molecule for each two T cells.

General study points: PBMCs left unsorted prevented a conclusive naive versus antigen-experienced comparison.

This clonotype was sampled from a woman in her 30s in good health. The source material was blood.

CDR3 protein: CASSVNAGGSYNEQFF. The CDR3 nucleotides read TGTGCCAGCAGCGTCAATGCGGGGGGCTCCTACAATGAGCAGTTCTTC. V gene TRBV9 combines with J gene TRBJ2-1; 8 nucleotides match TRBD2. Germline loops: CDR1 SGDLS, CDR2 YYNGEE. This CDR3 has 16 residues. V lost 2 bases to trimming and J lost 0 bases; unmatched junction nucleotides: 4.